The 20 T cell receptor beta chains below were found in one sample sequenced in a study of blood T cells in healthy people across ages. Through a sample-barcoded 5' primer and a J-beta primer mix, a second PCR was run for about 6 to 11 cycles. One entry per CDR3 protein results from TCRdb running MiXCR on the 5' RACE reads. Of roughly 800,000 distinct CDR3 sequences in the sample, 53% were seen once. The sequencing sample was made of blood. Receptors were obtained from a man aged 80 or over in good health.

This clonotype has a handful of counts. CDR3 DNA: TGCAGTGTCACCGGGACAGCTGGCGATGGCTACACCTTC. It codes for CSVTGTAGDGYTF. V usage is TRBV20-1 and J usage is TRBJ1-2; 7 bases fit TRBD1. The CDR3 is 13 amino acids. The trim removed 7 bases at V and 6 bases at J, leaving 11 bases unmatched. Looked up from germline, CDR1 is DFQATT and CDR2 is SNEGSKA (reference sequence).

V is TRBV2 and J is TRBJ2-5; D is uncertain. Deletions cut 6 bases from V and 1 base from J, with 12 bases between. Germline CDR1 and CDR2: SNHLY and FYNNEI. The CDR3 has 14 amino acids. In DNA form, the CDR3 reads TGTGCCAGCAGACCCGGACGGACCCAAGAGACCCAGTACTTC. The encoded protein is CASRPGRTQETQYF. The entire variable domain, with the rest obtained from reference TRBV2 and TRBJ2-5, is as follows: EPEVTQTPSHQVTQMGQEVILRCVPISNHLYFYWYRQILGQKVEFLVSFYNNEISEKSEIFDDQFSVERPDGSNFTLKIRSTKLEDSAMYFCASRPGRTQETQYFGPGTRLLVL.

The rearrangement joins TRBV10-3 to TRBJ2-1; the match to TRBD1 covers 7 bases. V shed 2 bases and J 2 bases; nucleotides not matched to a gene: 9. The germline V gene encodes CDR1 ENHRY and CDR2 SYGVKD. There are 17 residues in the CDR3. The CDR3 reads CAISEPCLTGPYNEQFF. DNA of the CDR3: TGTGCCATCAGTGAGCCCTGTTTGACAGGGCCCTACAATGAGCAGTTCTTC.

This clonotype was recorded a few times. This chain joins TRBV7-2 and TRBJ1-2; 7 bases are a match to TRBD1. V trimming: 5 bases; J trimming: 2 bases; junction bases outside the gene matches: 8. Looked up from germline, CDR1 is SGHTA and CDR2 is FQGNSA. The CDR3 runs to 15 residues. This CDR3 reads CASSRDRAVNYGYTF. The DNA for the CDR3 is TGTGCCAGCAGCCGTGACAGGGCGGTCAACTATGGCTACACCTTC. The full variable domain, with the rest looked up from reference TRBV7-2 and TRBJ1-2, is GAGVSQSPSNKVTEKGKDVELRCDPISGHTALYWYRQSLGQGLEFLIYFQGNSAPDKSGLPSDRFSAERTGGSVSTLTIQRTQQEDSAVYLCASSRDRAVNYGYTFGSGTRLTVV.

The chain has TRBV12-3 or TRBV12-4 and TRBJ2-6, with 9 bases aligning to TRBD1. The V and J ends lost 5 bases and 4 bases, in that order; junction bases with no gene match: 9. The CDR3 is 17 residues long. CDR3: CASSPGTGSAGANVLTF. CDR3 bases: TGTGCCAGCAGTCCCGGGACAGGGTCGGCAGGGGCCAACGTCCTGACTTTC.

This clonotype was detected many times. Here the CDR3 reads CASSLRMGQGKRFF. The CDR3 DNA is TGTGCCAGCAGCTTAAGAATGGGACAGGGAAAAAGGTTCTTC. The rearrangement joins TRBV7-2 to TRBJ2-1, with TRBD1 matching 9 bases. Germline trimming cut 2 bases from V and 15 bases from J; bases unmatched to any gene: 11. Germline loops: CDR1 SGHTA, CDR2 FQGNSA. The CDR3 is made up of 14 amino acids.

The chain is built from TRBV21-1 and TRBJ1-5; the D call TRBD1 from the table was never checked on the DNA. TRBV21-1 has pseudogene status. The CDR3 spans 17 residues. This chain's CDR3 is CASSKGSQGHCHQPQHF. The CDR3, as DNA: TGTGCCAGCAGCAAAGGGAGCCAGGGGCATTGTCATCAGCCCCAGCATTTT.

CDR3 loop: CSASRQAAYEQYF. CDR3 nucleotides: TGCAGTGCTAGTCGCCAGGCAGCCTACGAGCAGTACTTC. The V gene is TRBV20-1, the J gene TRBJ2-7; D remains ambiguous. Trimming took off 3 bases at V and 2 bases at J, with 11 bases between the two ends. Germline CDR1 DFQATT, CDR2 SNEGSKA (reference sequence). The length of the CDR3 is 13 residues.

V is TRBV10-3 and J is TRBJ2-7, with TRBD1 matching 11 bases. CDR1 is ENHRY, CDR2 SYGVKD, per germline. The CDR3 runs 14 residues. The J segment lost 6 bases and the V segment lost 8 bases, leaving 9 bases of the junction unmatched. The CDR3 sequence is CAIRHGTGGLEQYF. The CDR3, as DNA: TGTGCCATCCGGCACGGGACAGGGGGTCTCGAGCAGTACTTC.

The chain employs TRBV28 and TRBJ2-5, with TRBD1 matching 7 bases. After removal of 6 bases from V and 5 bases from J, the junction contained 12 bases not matched to a gene. The CDR3 runs to 15 residues. Germline loops: CDR1 MDHEN, CDR2 SYDVKM. DNA of the CDR3: TGTGCCAGCAGCCCTACGACAGGGCGTGCGGAGACCCAGTACTTC. Translation: CASSPTTGRAETQYF.

This clonotype was detected only once. This chain uses TRBV20-1 with TRBJ2-5, with TRBD2 identical over 10 bases. Judging by the DNA end, TRBJ2-7 fits better; the J call may be wrong. Germline V gives CDR1 DFQATT, CDR2 SNEGSKA (reference sequence). The length of the CDR3 is 16 residues. The CDR3 sequence is CSARDLVASGSYEQYF. CDR3 nucleotide sequence: TGCAGTGCTAGAGATCTAGTGGCTAGCGGGAGTTACGAGCAGTACTTC.

The J gene is TRBJ2-3, the V gene TRBV6-6; D ambiguous. This CDR3 comprises 11 residues. In germline, CDR1 is MNHNY, CDR2 SVGAGI (reference sequence). V dropped 7 bases and J dropped 6 bases, with 8 bases sitting between them. CDR3 loop: CASTAKDTQYF. The CDR3 DNA sequence: TGTGCCAGCACTGCTAAGGATACGCAGTATTTT.

The chain couples TRBV10-3 to TRBJ1-2, with 7 bases matching TRBD1. The CDR3 runs to 14 residues. CDR1 ENHRY and CDR2 SYGVKD come from the germline V gene. With 2 bases clipped from V and 4 bases from J, the junction kept 4 bases outside the gene matches. The CDR3 DNA reads as TGTGCCATCAGTGAGGGACAGGAGGGCTATGGCTACACCTTC. The encoded protein is CAISEGQEGYGYTF.

This clonotype has more than one count but fewer than ten. V usage is TRBV27 and J usage is TRBJ2-3; the match to TRBD2 covers 12 bases. The CDR3 sequence is 15 residues long. Germline CDR1 MNHEY, CDR2 SMNVEV (reference sequence). Losses at the gene ends were 4 bases for V and 5 bases for J; bases not matched to a gene: 4. CDR3 sequence (DNA): TGTGCCAGCAGTTCCGTGGGACTAGCGGGAGATACGCAGTATTTT. Residues: CASSSVGLAGDTQYF.

V usage is TRBV20-1 and J usage is TRBJ2-6; D may be TRBD1 or TRBD2 (5 bases each). The CDR3 length is 17 residues. V lost 1 base, J lost 1 base, and 14 bases lay in between. Looked up from germline, CDR1 is DFQATT and CDR2 is SNEGSKA (reference sequence). The CDR3 nucleotides are TGCAGTGCTAGAGCGGGACCTGGGGGTTCTGGGGCCAACGTCCTGACTTTC. Translation gives CSARAGPGGSGANVLTF.

This clonotype was found a few times. The gene calls are TRBV6-5 and TRBJ2-3, with 9 bases identical to TRBD2. With 6 bases clipped from V and 0 bases from J, the junction kept 7 bases outside the gene matches. The germline CDR1 and CDR2 sequences are MNHEY and SVGAGI. This CDR3 comprises 16 residues. CDR3 loop: CASRGTSRSSTDTQYF. In DNA, the CDR3 is TGTGCCAGCAGGGGGACTAGCCGCTCTAGCACAGATACGCAGTATTTT.

This clonotype was counted only a few times. The chain couples TRBV12-3 or TRBV12-4 to TRBJ2-5; 12 positions agree with TRBD2. The V segment lost 2 bases and the J segment 4 bases; nucleotides outside the gene matches: 5. CDR3 length: 16 amino acids. CDR3 protein: CASSLRLAGGRETQYF. In DNA, the CDR3 is TGTGCCAGCAGTTTAAGGCTAGCGGGAGGGCGAGAGACCCAGTACTTC.

The CDR3 loop is CASSQAPTGSEQYF. The CDR3 nucleotides read TGTGCCAGCAGCCAAGCACCGACAGGGAGCGAGCAGTACTTC. The rearrangement joins TRBV3-1 to TRBJ2-7, with 7 bases identical to TRBD1. This CDR3 spans 14 amino acids. CDR1 is LGHDT, CDR2 YNNKEL, per germline (reference sequence). V lost 1 base to trimming and J lost 6 bases; unmatched junction nucleotides: 6.

The gene calls are TRBV5-6 and TRBJ2-3, with 13 bases lining up with TRBD2. The V and J ends lost 0 bases and 14 bases, in that order; junction bases with no gene match: 15. Germline lookup yields CDR1 SGHDT and CDR2 YYEEEE. CDR3 length: 17 amino acids. CDR3: CASSLALLGLAGRYAYF. The CDR3 region has the DNA TGTGCCAGCAGCTTGGCCCTCTTGGGACTAGCGGGAAGATACGCGTATTTT.

The CDR3 DNA follows: TGTGCCAGCAGAGGGACAGGGGGCTTCACTGAAGCTTTCTTT. Residues: CASRGTGGFTEAFF. The chain uses TRBV28 and TRBJ1-1; TRBD1 matches 12 bases. Losses at the gene ends were 6 bases for V and 4 bases for J; bases not matched to a gene: 3. Per the germline V gene, CDR1 is MDHEN and CDR2 is SYDVKM. The CDR3 sequence is 14 residues long. The complete variable domain, with remaining parts taken from reference TRBV28 and TRBJ1-1, reads DVKVTQSSRYLVKRTGEKVFLECVQDMDHENMFWYRQDPGLGLRLIYFSYDVKMKEKGDIPEGYSVSREKKERFSLILESASTNQTSMYLCASRGTGGFTEAFFGQGTRLTVV.